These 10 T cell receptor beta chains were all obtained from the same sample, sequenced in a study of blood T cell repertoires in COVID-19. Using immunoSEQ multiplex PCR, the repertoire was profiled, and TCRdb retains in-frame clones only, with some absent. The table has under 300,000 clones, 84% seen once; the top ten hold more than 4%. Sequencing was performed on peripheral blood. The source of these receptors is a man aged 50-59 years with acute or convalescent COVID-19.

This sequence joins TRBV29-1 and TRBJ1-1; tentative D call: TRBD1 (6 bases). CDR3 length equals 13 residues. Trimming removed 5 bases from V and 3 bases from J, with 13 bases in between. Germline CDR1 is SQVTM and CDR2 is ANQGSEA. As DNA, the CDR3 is TGCAGCGTTTTCACAGGGATGGACACTGAAGCTTTCTTT. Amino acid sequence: CSVFTGMDTEAFF. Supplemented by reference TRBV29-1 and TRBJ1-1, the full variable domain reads SAVISQKPSRDICQRGTSLTIQCQVDSQVTMMFWYRQQPGQSLTLIATANQGSEATYESGFVIDKFPISRPNLTFSTLTVSNMSPEDSSIYLCSVFTGMDTEAFFGQGTRLTVV.

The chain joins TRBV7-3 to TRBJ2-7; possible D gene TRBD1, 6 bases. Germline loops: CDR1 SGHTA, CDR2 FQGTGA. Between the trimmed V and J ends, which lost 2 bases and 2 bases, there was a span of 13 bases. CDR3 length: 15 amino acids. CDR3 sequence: CASSLGQSLPYEQYF. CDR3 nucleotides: TGTGCCAGCAGCTTAGGACAGTCTCTACCCTACGAGCAGTACTTC.

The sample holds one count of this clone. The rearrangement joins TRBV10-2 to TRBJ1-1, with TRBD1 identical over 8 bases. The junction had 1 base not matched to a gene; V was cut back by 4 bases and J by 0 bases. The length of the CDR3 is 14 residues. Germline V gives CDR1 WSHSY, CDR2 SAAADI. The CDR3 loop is CASSGQGMNTEAFF. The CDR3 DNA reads TGCGCCAGCAGTGGACAGGGGATGAACACTGAAGCTTTCTTT.

The CDR3 DNA sequence: TGTGCCGGATACGACAGGGCTGGGGCCAACGTCCTGACTTTC. It translates to CAGYDRAGANVLTF. The chain is built from TRBV5-4 and TRBJ2-6; TRBD1 agrees at 7 bases. Germline CDR1 reads SGHNT; CDR2 reads YYREEE (reference sequence). Germline trimming cut 10 bases from V and 2 bases from J; bases unmatched to any gene: 6. The CDR3 is 14 amino acids.

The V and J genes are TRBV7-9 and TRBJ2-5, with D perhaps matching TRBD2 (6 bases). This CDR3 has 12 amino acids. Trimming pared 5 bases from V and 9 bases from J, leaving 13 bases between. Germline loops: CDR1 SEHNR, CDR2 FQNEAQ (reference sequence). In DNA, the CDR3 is TGTGCCAGCAGCGCCCGACTAGTGTCCCAGTACTTC. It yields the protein CASSARLVSQYF.

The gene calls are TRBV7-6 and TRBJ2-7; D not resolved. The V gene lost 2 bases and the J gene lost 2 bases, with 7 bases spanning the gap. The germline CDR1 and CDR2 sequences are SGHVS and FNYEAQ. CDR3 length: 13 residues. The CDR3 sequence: CASSLNAAYEQYF. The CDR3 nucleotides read TGTGCCAGCAGCTTAAATGCGGCCTACGAGCAGTACTTC.

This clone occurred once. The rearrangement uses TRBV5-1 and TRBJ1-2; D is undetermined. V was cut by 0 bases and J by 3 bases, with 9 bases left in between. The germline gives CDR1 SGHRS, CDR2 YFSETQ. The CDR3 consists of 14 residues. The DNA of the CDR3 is TGCGCCAGCAGCTTGGACCCCTTAGACTATGGCTACACCTTC. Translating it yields CASSLDPLDYGYTF.

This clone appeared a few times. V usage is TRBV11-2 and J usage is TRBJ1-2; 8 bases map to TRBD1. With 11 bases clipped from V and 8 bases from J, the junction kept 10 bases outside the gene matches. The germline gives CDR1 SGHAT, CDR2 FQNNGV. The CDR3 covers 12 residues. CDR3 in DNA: TGTGCCCTTAGAGGCAGGGGGCCAGGCTACACCTTC. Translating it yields CALRGRGPGYTF.

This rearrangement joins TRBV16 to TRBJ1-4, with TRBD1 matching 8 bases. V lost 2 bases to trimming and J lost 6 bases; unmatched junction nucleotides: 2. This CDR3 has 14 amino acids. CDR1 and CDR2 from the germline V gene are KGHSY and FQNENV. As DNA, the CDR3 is TGTGCCAGCAGCCAACAGGGGGCCGATGAAAAACTGTTTTTT. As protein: CASSQQGADEKLFF.

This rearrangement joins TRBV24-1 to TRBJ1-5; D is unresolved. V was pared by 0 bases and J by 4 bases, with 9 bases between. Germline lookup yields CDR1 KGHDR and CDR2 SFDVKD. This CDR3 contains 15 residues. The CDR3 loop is CATSDLLTRNQPQHF. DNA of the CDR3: TGTGCCACCAGTGATTTGCTAACCCGAAATCAGCCCCAGCATTTT.